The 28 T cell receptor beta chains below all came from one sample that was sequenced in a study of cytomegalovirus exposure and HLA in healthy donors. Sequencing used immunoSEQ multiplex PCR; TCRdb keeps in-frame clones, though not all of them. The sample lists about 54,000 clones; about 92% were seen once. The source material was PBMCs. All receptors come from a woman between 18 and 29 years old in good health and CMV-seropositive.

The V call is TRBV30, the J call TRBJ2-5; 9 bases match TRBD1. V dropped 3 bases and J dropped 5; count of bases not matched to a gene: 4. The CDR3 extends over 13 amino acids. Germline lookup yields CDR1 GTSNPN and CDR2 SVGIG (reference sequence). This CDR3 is CAWSTGGPETQYF. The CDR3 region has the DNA TGTGCCTGGAGCACAGGGGGCCCTGAGACCCAGTACTTC. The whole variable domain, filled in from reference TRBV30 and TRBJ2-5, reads SQTIHQWPATLVQPVGSPLSLECTVEGTSNPNLYWYRQAAGRGLQLLFYSVGIGQISSEVPQNLSASRPQDRQFILSSKKLLLSDSGFYLCAWSTGGPETQYFGPGTRLLVL.

The CDR3, as DNA: TGCAGTGCTAGAACAGGGGACACCATATATTTT. Translation gives CSARTGDTIYF. The chain links TRBV20-1 to TRBJ1-3; 7 positions match TRBD1. Unmatched junction bases numbered 0, after V lost 2 bases and J lost 8 bases. This CDR3 is built from 11 residues. Germline lookup yields CDR1 DFQATT and CDR2 SNEGSKA (reference sequence).

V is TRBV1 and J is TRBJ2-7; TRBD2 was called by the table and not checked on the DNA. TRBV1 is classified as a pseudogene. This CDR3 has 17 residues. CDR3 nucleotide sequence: TGCACCAGCAGCCAAGATCCGGTACGGGGACTCTCCTACGAGCAGTACTTC. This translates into CTSSQDPVRGLSYEQYF.

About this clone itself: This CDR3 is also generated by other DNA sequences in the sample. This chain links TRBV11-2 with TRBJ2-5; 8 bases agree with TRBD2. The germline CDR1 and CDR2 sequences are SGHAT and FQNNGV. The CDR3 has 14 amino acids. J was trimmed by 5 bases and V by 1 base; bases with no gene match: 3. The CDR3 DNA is TGTGCCAGCAGCTTAGCGGGAGGGAGGGAGACCCAGTACTTC. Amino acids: CASSLAGGRETQYF.

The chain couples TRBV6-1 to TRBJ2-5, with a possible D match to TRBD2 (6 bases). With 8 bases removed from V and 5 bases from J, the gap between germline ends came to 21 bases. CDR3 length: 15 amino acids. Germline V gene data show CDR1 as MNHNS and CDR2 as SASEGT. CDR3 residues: CASEKPPEGLETQYF. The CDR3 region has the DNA TGTGCCAGCGAGAAACCCCCGGAGGGACTTGAGACCCAGTACTTC.

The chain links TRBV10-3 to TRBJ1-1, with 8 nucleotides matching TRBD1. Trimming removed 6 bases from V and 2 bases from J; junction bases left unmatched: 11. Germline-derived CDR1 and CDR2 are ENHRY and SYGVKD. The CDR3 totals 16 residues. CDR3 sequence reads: CAIRGGQGGGNTEAFF. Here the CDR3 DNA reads TGTGCCATCAGGGGTGGACAGGGAGGGGGAAACACTGAAGCTTTCTTT.

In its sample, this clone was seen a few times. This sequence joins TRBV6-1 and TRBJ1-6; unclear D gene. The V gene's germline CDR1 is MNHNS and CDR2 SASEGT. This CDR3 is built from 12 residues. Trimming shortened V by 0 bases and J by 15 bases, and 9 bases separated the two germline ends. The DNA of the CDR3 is TGTGCCAGCAGTGAAGCTGCCGAGGTCCTCCACTTT. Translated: CASSEAAEVLHF.

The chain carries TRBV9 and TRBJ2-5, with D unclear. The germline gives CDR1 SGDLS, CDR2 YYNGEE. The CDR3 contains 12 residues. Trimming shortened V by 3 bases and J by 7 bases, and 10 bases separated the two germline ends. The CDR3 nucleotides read TGTGCCAGCAGCGGCCCCAGGTCGACCCAGTACTTC. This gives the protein CASSGPRSTQYF. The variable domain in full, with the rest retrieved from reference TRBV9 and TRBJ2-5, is DSGVTQTPKHLITATGQRVTLRCSPRSGDLSVYWYQQSLDQGLQFLIQYYNGEERAKGNILERFSAQQFPDLHSELNLSSLELGDSALYFCASSGPRSTQYFGPGTRLLVL.

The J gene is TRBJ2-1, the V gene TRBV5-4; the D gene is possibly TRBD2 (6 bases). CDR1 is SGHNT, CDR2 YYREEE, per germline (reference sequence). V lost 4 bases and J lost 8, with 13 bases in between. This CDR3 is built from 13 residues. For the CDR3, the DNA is TGTGCCAGCAGCGTATTGCGGGGTGATGAGCAGTTCTTC. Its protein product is CASSVLRGDEQFF.

The CDR3 loop reads CASSPGQFQDEQYF. The CDR3 DNA is TGTGCCAGCAGCCCGGGACAGTTTCAGGACGAGCAGTACTTC. The chain uses TRBV5-4 and TRBJ2-7; 7 nucleotides line up with TRBD1. The CDR3 totals 14 residues. V was clipped by 4 bases and J by 5 bases; unmatched bases: 9. CDR1 and CDR2 from the germline V gene are SGHNT and YYREEE (reference sequence).

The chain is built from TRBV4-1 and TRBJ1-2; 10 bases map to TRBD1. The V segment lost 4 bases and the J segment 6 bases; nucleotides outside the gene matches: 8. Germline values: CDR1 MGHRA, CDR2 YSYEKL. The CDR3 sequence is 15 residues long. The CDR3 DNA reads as TGCGCCAGCAGCCGTTCGACAGGGGGCGCACATGGCTACACCTTC. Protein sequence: CASSRSTGGAHGYTF.

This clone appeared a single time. This CDR3 reads CASSYPTSGSTDTQYF. The CDR3 DNA sequence: TGTGCCAGCAGCTACCCGACTAGCGGGAGCACAGATACGCAGTATTTT. This chain links TRBV7-9 with TRBJ2-3, with 10 bases fitting TRBD2. The V gene's germline CDR1 is SEHNR and CDR2 FQNEAQ (reference sequence). CDR3 length: 16 amino acids. V dropped 4 bases and J dropped 0; count of bases not matched to a gene: 4.

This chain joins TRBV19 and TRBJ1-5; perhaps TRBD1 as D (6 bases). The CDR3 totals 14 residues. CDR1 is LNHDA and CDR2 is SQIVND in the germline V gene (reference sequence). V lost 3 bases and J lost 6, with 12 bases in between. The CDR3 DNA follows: TGTGCCAGTAGTATCAGCAGGGGCTCTCAGCCCCAGCATTTT. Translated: CASSISRGSQPQHF.

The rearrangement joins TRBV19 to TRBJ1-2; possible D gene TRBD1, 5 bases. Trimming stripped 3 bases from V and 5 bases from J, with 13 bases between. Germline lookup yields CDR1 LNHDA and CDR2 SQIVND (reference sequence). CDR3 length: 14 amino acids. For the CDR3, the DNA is TGTGCCAGTAGTATGGCAGGGCGGACGTATGGCTACACCTTC. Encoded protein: CASSMAGRTYGYTF.

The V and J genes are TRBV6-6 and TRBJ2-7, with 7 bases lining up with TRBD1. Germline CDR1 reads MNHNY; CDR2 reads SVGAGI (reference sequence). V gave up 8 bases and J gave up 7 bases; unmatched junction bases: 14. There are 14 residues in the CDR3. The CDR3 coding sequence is TGTGCCAGCTCACGGGACAGTGGGGCCTGGGAGCAGTACTTC. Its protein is CASSRDSGAWEQYF.

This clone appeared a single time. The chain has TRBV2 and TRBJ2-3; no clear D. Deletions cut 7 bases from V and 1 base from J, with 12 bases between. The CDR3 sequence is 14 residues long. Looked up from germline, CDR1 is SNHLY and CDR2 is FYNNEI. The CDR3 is CASTIVRGTDTQYF. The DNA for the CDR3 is TGTGCCAGCACCATCGTGAGAGGCACAGATACGCAGTATTTT.

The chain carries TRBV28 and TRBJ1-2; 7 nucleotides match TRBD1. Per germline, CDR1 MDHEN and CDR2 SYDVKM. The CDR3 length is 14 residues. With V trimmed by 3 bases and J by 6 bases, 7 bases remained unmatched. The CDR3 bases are TGTGCCAGCAGTTTCGGGGAAGGGGGCCATGGCTACACCTTC. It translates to CASSFGEGGHGYTF.

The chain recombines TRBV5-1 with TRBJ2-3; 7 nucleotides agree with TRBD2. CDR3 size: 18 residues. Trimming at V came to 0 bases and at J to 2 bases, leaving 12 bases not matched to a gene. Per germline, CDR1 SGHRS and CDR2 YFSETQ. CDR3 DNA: TGCGCCAGCAGCTTGGAGGGTAAAGCGGGGAGGATCACAGATACGCAGTATTTT. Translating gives CASSLEGKAGRITDTQYF.

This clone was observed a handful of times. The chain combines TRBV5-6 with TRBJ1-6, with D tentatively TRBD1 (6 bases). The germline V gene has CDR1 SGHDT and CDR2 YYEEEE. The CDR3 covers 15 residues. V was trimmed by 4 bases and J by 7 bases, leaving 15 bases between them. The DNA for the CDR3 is TGTGCCAGCAGCCTCGACAGGAGAGGGAATTCACCCCTCCACTTT. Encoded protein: CASSLDRRGNSPLHF.

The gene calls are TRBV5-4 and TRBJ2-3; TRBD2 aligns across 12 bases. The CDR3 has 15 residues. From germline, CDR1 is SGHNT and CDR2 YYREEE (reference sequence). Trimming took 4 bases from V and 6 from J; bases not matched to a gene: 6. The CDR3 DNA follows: TGTGCCAGCAGCCGTTCTAGCGGGGGGGCGGATACGCAGTATTTT. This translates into CASSRSSGGADTQYF.

The CDR3 region has the DNA TGTGCCAGCAGCTTGGGGACACGGAAGGCCGGGGAGCTGTTTTTT. It codes for CASSLGTRKAGELFF. The J gene is TRBJ2-2, the V gene TRBV7-2; D may be TRBD1 (6 bases). Germline CDR1 SGHTA, CDR2 FQGNSA. The germline V and J ends were trimmed by 3 bases and 6 bases, with 14 bases remaining between them. This CDR3 comprises 15 residues.

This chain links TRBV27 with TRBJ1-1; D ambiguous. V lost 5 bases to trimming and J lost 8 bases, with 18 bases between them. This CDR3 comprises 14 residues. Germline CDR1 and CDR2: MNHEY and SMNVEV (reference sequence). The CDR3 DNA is TGTGCCAGCAGTAACCGGGAGGCAAATTGGGAAGCTTTCTTT. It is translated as CASSNREANWEAFF.

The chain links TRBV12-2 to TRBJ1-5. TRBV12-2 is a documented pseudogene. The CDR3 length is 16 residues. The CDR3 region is CASRPPGGVYNQPQHF. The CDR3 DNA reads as TGTGCAAGTCGCCCCCCGGGGGGTGTTTACAATCAGCCCCAGCATTTT.

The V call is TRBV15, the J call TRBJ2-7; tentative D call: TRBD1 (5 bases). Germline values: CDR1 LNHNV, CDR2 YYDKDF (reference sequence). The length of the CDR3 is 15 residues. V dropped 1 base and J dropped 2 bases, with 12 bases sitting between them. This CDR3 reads CATSRGKQGTYEQYF. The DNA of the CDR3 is TGTGCCACCAGCAGAGGCAAGCAGGGAACCTACGAGCAGTACTTC.

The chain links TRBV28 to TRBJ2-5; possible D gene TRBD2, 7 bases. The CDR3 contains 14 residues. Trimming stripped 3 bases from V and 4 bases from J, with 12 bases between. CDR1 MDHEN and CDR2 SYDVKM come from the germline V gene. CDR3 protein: CASSLPGGTETQYF. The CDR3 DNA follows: TGTGCCAGCAGTTTGCCGGGGGGCACAGAGACCCAGTACTTC.

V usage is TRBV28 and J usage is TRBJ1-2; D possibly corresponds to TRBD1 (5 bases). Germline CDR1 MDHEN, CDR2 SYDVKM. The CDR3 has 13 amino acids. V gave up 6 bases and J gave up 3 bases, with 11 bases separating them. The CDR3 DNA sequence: TGTGCCAGCAGGGGCAGGGAATACTATGGCTACACCTTC. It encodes CASRGREYYGYTF.

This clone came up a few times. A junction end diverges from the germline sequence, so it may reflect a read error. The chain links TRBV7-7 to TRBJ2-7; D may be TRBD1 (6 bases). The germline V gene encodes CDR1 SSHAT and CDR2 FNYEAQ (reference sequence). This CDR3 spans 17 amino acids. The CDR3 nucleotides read TGTGCTAGCAGCTTAGGTCATCGTGAGGGGGTGGTGGGCGAGCAGTACTTC. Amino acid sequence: CASSLGHREGVVGEQYF.

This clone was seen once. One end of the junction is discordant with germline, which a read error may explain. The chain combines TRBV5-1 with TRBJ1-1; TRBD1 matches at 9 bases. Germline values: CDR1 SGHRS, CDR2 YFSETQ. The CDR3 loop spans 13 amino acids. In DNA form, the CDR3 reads TGCGCCAGCAGCTTGGGGACAGGGGTAAACGGCCGCTTT. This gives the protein CASSLGTGVNGRF.